This paragraph reports one T cell receptor beta chain. The V gene lost 6 bases and the J gene lost 0 bases, with 15 bases spanning the gap. The CDR3 is made up of 15 amino acids. Germline loops: CDR1 GTSNPN, CDR2 SVGIG (reference sequence). The sample comes from a study of blood T cell repertoires in COVID-19. Study as a whole: Spain, Italy and the United States supplied samples that represented acute and convalescent COVID-19.

The repertoire was sequenced with immunoSEQ multiplex PCR; TCRdb's copy has only in-frame clones and lacks some. This sample yields roughly 240,000 clones, of which 70% to 85% are seen a single time; around 2.4% belongs to the top ten. Specimen: peripheral blood. The V gene is TRBV30, the J gene TRBJ2-1, with a tentative D call TRBD2 (5 bases). The receptor was derived from a man aged 40-49 years who had recovered from COVID-19. The CDR3 here is CACSTDSSSYNEQFF. The CDR3, as DNA: TGTGCCTGCAGTACGGACTCGAGCTCCTACAATGAGCAGTTCTTC.